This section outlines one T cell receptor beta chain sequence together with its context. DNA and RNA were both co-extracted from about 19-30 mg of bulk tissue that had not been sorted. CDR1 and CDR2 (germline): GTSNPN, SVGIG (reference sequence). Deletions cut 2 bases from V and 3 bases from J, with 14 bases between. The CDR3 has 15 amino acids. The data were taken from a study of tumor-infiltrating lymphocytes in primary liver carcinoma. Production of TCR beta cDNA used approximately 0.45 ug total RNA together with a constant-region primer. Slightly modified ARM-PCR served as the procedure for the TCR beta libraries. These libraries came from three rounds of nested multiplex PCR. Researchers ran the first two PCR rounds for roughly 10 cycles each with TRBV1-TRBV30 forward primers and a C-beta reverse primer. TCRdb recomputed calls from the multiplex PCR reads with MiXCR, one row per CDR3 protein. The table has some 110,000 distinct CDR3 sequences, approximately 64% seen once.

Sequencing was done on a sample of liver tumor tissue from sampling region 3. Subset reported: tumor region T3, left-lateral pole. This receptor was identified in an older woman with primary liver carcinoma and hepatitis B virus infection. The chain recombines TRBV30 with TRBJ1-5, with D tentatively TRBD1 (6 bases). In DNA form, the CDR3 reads TGTGCCTGGAGTAGGGGGGCGCGAGACAATCAGCCCCAGCATTTT. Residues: CAWSRGARDNQPQHF.